The clone carrying this T cell receptor (beta chain) was detected only once. Measured with immunoSEQ multiplex PCR; TCRdb has only the in-frame clones, and not every one. The data contain 40,000 to 55,000 clones, over 90% of them singletons. The data stem from a study of T cell changes during pregnancy in multiple sclerosis. With 4 bases clipped from V and 2 bases from J, the junction kept 7 bases outside the gene matches. The length of the CDR3 is 17 residues. Germline V gives CDR1 SGHDT, CDR2 YYEEEE. This clonotype was sampled from a female donor with multiple sclerosis, enrolled in a pregnancy study. This rearrangement joins TRBV5-6 to TRBJ1-3; 12 bases match TRBD1. The source material was CD4+ T cells from peripheral blood mononuclear cells, sampled in the second trimester of pregnancy. As DNA, the CDR3 is TGTGCCAGCAGCGAACCGGGACAGGGGGCCACTGGAAACACCATATATTTT. It codes for CASSEPGQGATGNTIYF.